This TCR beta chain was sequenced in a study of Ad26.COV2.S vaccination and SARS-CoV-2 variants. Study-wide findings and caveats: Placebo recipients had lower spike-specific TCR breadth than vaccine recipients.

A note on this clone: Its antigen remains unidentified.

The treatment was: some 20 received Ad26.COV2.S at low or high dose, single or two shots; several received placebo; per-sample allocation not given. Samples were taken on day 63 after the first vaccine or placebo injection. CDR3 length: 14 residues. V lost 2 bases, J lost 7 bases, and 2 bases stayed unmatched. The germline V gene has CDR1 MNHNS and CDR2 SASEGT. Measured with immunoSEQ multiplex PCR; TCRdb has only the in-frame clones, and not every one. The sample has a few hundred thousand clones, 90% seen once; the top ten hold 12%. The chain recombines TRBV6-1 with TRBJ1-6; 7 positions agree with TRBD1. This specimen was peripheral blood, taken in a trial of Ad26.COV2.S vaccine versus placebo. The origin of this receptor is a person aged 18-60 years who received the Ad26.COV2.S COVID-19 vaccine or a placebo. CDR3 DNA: TGTGCCAGCAGTGAAACAGGGGCGAATTCACCCCTCCACTTT. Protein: CASSETGANSPLHF.